These 5 T cell receptor beta chains were sequenced from one sample in a study of beta chain features in type 1 diabetes. Sequenced material consisted of expressed TCRB transcripts (all of the isolated RNA was reverse transcribed). Here immunoSEQ multiplex PCR was the method, and the copy in TCRdb shows in-frame clones only, minus some. This table has around 430,000 clones, approximately 30% appearing once. The sample was naive CD4+ T cells from blood. These receptor sequences come from a man younger than 30 in good health.

This clone was seen a few times. V is TRBV7-2 and J is TRBJ1-1; D perhaps matches TRBD1 (6 bases). CDR1 SGHTA and CDR2 FQGNSA come from the germline V gene. CDR3 length: 15 amino acids. V dropped 5 bases and J dropped 2 bases, with 15 bases sitting between them. CDR3 DNA sequence: TGTGCCAGCAGCATCGCTGGGACAACTAACACTGAAGCTTTCTTT. This codes for CASSIAGTTNTEAFF.

This clone was detected once. This sequence joins TRBV5-1 and TRBJ2-2; D ambiguous. CDR1 and CDR2 (germline): SGHRS, YFSETQ. Trimming took 5 bases from V and 4 from J, leaving 12 bases between them. The CDR3 spans 14 residues. This chain's CDR3 is CASSLPIGTGELFF. The DNA of the CDR3 is TGCGCCAGCAGTTTACCCATTGGCACCGGGGAGCTGTTTTTT.

The rearrangement uses TRBV5-6 and TRBJ1-4, with D possibly TRBD1 on 5 matching bases. Trimming took 1 base from V and 5 from J, leaving 12 bases between them. Germline values: CDR1 SGHDT, CDR2 YYEEEE. There are 15 residues in the CDR3. The CDR3 sequence: CASSLITGLNEKLFF. For the CDR3, the DNA is TGTGCCAGCAGCTTGATAACAGGTCTGAATGAAAAACTGTTTTTT. Looking up the rest from reference TRBV5-6 and TRBJ1-4 gives the full variable domain: DAGVTQSPTHLIKTRGQQVTLRCSPKSGHDTVSWYQQALGQGPQFIFQYYEEEERQRGNFPDRFSGHQFPNYSSELNVNALLLGDSALYLCASSLITGLNEKLFFGSGTQLSVL.

This chain uses TRBV29-1 with TRBJ2-3, with 10 bases lining up with TRBD1. This CDR3 is built from 15 residues. Germline assignment: CDR1 SQVTM and CDR2 ANQGSEA. V shed 7 bases and J 8 bases; nucleotides not matched to a gene: 15. Written as DNA, the CDR3 is TGCAGCGCTCAAACATCGGGACAGGGGCCTCTTACGCAGTATTTT. Protein: CSAQTSGQGPLTQYF.

This clone was observed a handful of times. V usage is TRBV10-3 and J usage is TRBJ2-7; 11 positions match TRBD2. This CDR3 spans 16 amino acids. CDR1 and CDR2 (germline): ENHRY, SYGVKD. The junction had 9 bases not matched to a gene; V was cut back by 6 bases and J by 2 bases. As DNA, the CDR3 is TGTGCCATCAGAGATATAGCGGGAGGGCCTGCCTACGAGCAGTACTTC. It codes for CAIRDIAGGPAYEQYF.